Below, 8 T cell receptor beta chains from the same sample are listed, as sequenced in a study of T-cell memory formation after mild COVID-19. TCRdb fed the 5' RACE reads into MiXCR, producing one record per CDR3 protein. Of under 250,000 distinct CDR3 sequences listed, roughly 27% were seen once; the top ten hold 10% to 12%. Material for sequencing was PBMCs or a T cell subset sorted from them (not recorded which). The receptors stem from an adult woman who had mild COVID-19 (a few samples of this study predate the infection). Cell type and time point are not known.

There are a few counts of this clonotype. This rearrangement joins TRBV15 to TRBJ2-2, with D unclear. Germline CDR1 LNHNV, CDR2 YYDKDF (reference sequence). This CDR3 has 14 amino acids. With 2 bases removed from V and 4 bases from J, the gap between germline ends came to 8 bases. This CDR3 reads CATSRLTSTGELFF. In nucleotides, the CDR3 is TGTGCCACCAGCAGACTAACAAGCACCGGGGAGCTGTTTTTT.

The chain is built from TRBV10-3 and TRBJ2-1, with 11 bases fitting TRBD2. Germline V lookup: CDR1 ENHRY, CDR2 SYGVKD. The V segment lost 6 bases and the J segment 0 bases; nucleotides outside the gene matches: 1. The CDR3 is made up of 15 amino acids. Here the CDR3 DNA reads TGTGCCATCAGCACTAGCGGGAGCTCCTACAATGAGCAGTTCTTC. Its protein is CAISTSGSSYNEQFF.

This clonotype came up once. This rearrangement joins TRBV28 to TRBJ2-7, with 8 bases identical to TRBD1. V was pared by 10 bases and J by 2 bases, with 7 bases of the junction left unmatched. CDR1 is MDHEN, CDR2 SYDVKM, per germline. The CDR3 is 13 amino acids. CDR3 region: CATSTGATYEQYV. The CDR3 region has the DNA TGTGCCACTTCGACAGGGGCGACCTACGAGCAGTACGTC.

The gene calls are TRBV6-5 and TRBJ2-3; 11 positions agree with TRBD2. Germline lookup yields CDR1 MNHEY and CDR2 SVGAGI. The CDR3 spans 16 residues. The trim removed 5 bases at V and 3 bases at J, leaving 7 bases unmatched. CDR3 nucleotides: TGTGCCAGCAGTCCACTGGCTAGCGGGAGGACAGATACGCAGTATTTT. Encoded protein: CASSPLASGRTDTQYF.

The chain joins TRBV20-1 to TRBJ1-4; D may be TRBD1 (5 bases). The germline V and J ends were trimmed by 2 bases and 7 bases, with 8 bases remaining between them. The CDR3 loop spans 12 amino acids. Germline-derived CDR1 and CDR2 are DFQATT and SNEGSKA (reference sequence). The CDR3 coding sequence is TGCAGTGCTAGAAGTGGGGGTGAAAAACTGTTTTTT. It encodes CSARSGGEKLFF.

The sample holds a few counts of this clonotype. The chain links TRBV5-1 to TRBJ2-7; D perhaps matches TRBD2 (5 bases). This CDR3 has 13 amino acids. The V gene lost 1 base and the J gene lost 1 base, with 6 bases spanning the gap. The germline V gene encodes CDR1 SGHRS and CDR2 YFSETQ. The CDR3 coding sequence is TGCGCCAGCAGCTTGAGGGAGTCCTACGAGCAGTACTTC. It encodes CASSLRESYEQYF. Full variable domain (rest looked up from reference TRBV5-1 and TRBJ2-7): KAGVTQTPRYLIKTRGQQVTLSCSPISGHRSVSWYQQTPGQGLQFLFEYFSETQRNKGNFPGRFSGRQFSNSRSEMNVSTLELGDSALYLCASSLRESYEQYFGPGTRLTVT.

V is TRBV4-2 and J is TRBJ2-7; D perhaps matches TRBD2 (6 bases). V dropped 0 bases and J dropped 2 bases, with 11 bases sitting between them. Germline CDR1 is LGHNA and CDR2 is YNFKEQ. CDR3 length: 15 amino acids. The CDR3 here is CASSQDGTPAYEQYF. The CDR3 nucleotides are TGTGCCAGCAGCCAAGATGGGACTCCCGCCTACGAGCAGTACTTC.

J is TRBJ1-5 and V is TRBV4-2; 8 bases map to TRBD1. V lost 0 bases to trimming and J lost 6 bases; unmatched junction nucleotides: 7. This CDR3 is built from 16 residues. Germline CDR1 LGHNA, CDR2 YNFKEQ. CDR3 sequence: CASSQDPGQGSQPQHF. For the CDR3, the DNA is TGTGCCAGCAGCCAAGATCCTGGACAGGGAAGTCAGCCCCAGCATTTT.